This T cell receptor (beta chain) is from a study of long-term antiretroviral therapy in people with HIV. Overall study results and limits: ART adherence, viral resistance and therapy changes were undocumented.

The germline V gene encodes CDR1 SNHLY and CDR2 FYNNEI. V lost 3 bases to trimming and J lost 4 bases; unmatched junction nucleotides: 7. This CDR3 region has 15 residues. Points on this clone: Its cognate antigen is unknown.

The assay, immunoSEQ v3.0, was run at survey level. Some clones are missing from TCRdb's copy, which holds only in-frame ones; the method was immunoSEQ multiplex PCR. Of roughly 24,000 clones in the sample, more than 70% were seen once. The clonotype comes from a man aged 40-49 years with HIV. The chain uses TRBV2 and TRBJ1-1, with 8 bases matching TRBD1. The sample consisted of unsorted PBMCs, taken 4.8 to 5 years after starting antiretroviral therapy. As DNA, the CDR3 is TGTGCCAGCAGTGACTGGACAGGGCGGACCACTGAAGCTTTCTTT. It is translated as CASSDWTGRTTEAFF.